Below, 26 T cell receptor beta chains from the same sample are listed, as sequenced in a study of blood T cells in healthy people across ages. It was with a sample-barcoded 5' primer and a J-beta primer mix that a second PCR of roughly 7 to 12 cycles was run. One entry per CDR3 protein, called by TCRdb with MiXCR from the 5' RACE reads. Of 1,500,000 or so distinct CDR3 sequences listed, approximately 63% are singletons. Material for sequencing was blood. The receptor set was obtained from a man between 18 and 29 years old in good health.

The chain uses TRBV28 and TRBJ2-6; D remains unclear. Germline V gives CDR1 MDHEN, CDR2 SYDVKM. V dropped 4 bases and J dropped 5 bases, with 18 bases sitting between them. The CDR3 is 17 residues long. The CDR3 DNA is TGTGCCAGCAGTTCCCTTGCCTTGGCAGCCAGGGCCAACGTCCTGACTTTC. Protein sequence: CASSSLALAARANVLTF.

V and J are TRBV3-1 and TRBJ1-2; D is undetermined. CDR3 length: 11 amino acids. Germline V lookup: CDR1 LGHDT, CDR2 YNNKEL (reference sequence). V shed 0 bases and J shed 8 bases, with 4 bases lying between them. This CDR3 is CASSQERGYTF. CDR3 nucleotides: TGTGCCAGCAGCCAAGAACGCGGCTACACCTTC. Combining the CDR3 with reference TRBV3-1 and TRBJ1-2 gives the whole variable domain DTAVSQTPKYLVTQMGNDKSIKCEQNLGHDTMYWYKQDSKKFLKIMFSYNNKELIINETVPNRFSPKSPDKAHLNLHINSLELGDSAVYFCASSQERGYTFGSGTRLTVV.

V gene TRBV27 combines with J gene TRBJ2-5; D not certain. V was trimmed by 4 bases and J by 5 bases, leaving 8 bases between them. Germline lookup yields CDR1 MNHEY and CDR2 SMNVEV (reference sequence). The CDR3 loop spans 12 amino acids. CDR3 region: CASSSPSETQYF. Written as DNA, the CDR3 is TGTGCCAGCAGTTCCCCCAGTGAGACCCAGTACTTC.

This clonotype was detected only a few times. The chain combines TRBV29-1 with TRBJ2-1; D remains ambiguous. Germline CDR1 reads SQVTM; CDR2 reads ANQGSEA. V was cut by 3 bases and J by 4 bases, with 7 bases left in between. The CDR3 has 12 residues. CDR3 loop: CSVDESYNEQFF. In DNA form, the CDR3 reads TGCAGCGTTGATGAGAGTTACAATGAGCAGTTCTTC.

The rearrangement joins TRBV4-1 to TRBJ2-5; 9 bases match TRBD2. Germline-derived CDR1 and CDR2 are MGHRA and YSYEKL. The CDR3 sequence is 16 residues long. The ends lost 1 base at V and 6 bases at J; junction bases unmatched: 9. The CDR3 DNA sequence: TGCGCCAGCAGCCAAGGTGGTAGCGGGGGAATGAAGACCCAGTACTTC. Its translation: CASSQGGSGGMKTQYF.

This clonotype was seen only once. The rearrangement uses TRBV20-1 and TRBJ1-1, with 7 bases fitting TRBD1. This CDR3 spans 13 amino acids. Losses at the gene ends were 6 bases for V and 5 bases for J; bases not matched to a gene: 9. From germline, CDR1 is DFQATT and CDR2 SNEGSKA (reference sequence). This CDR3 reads CSARGAGWTEAFF. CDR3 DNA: TGCAGTGCCAGGGGGGCAGGTTGGACTGAAGCTTTCTTT.

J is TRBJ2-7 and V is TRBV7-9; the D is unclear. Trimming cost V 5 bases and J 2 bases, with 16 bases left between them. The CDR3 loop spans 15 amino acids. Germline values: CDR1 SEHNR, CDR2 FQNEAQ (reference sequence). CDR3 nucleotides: TGTGCCAGCAGCCGCAGGCAGACCGTAACCTACGAGCAGTACTTC. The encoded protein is CASSRRQTVTYEQYF.

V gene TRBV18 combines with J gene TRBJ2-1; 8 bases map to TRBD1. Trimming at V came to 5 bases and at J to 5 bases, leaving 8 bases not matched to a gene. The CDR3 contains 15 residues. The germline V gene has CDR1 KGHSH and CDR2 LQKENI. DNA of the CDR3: TGTGCCAGCTCAACGAGGACAGGGACAAACAATGAGCAGTTCTTC. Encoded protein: CASSTRTGTNNEQFF.

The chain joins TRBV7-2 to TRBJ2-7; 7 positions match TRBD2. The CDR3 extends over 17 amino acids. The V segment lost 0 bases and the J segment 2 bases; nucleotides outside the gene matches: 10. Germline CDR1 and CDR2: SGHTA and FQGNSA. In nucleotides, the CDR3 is TGTGCCAGCAGCTTAGCGGTTAGCGGGTTCTCCCCCTACGAGCAGTACTTC. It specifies CASSLAVSGFSPYEQYF.

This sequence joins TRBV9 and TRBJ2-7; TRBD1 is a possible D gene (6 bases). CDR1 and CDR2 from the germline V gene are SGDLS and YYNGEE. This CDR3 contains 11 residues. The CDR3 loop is CSGALPYEQYF. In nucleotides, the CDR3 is TGTTCAGGGGCCCTACCTTACGAGCAGTACTTC.

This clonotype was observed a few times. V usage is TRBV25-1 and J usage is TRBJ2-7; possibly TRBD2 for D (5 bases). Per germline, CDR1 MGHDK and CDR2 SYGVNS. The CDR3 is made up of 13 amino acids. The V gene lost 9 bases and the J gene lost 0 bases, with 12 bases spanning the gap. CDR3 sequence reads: CASQGGTSYEQYF. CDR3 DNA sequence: TGTGCCAGTCAAGGAGGAACCTCCTACGAGCAGTACTTC.

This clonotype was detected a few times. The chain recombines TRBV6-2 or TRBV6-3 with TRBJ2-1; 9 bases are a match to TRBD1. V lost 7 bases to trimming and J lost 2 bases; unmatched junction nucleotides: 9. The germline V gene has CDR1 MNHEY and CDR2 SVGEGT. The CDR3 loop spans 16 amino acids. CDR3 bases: TGTGCCAGCACCCTGCCCCGGGACAGGGCCTACAATGAGCAGTTCTTC. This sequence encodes CASTLPRDRAYNEQFF.

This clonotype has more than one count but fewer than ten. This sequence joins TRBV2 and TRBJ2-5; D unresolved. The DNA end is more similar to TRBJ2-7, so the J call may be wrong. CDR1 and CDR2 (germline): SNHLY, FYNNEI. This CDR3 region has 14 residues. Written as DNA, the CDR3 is TGTGCCAGCAGTGAAGGGTTTGTGTCCTACGAGCAGTACTTC. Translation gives CASSEGFVSYEQYF.

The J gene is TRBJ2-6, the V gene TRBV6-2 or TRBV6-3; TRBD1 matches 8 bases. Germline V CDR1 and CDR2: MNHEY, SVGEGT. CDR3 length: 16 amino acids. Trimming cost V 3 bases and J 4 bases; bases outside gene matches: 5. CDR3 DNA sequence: TGTGCCAGCAGTTATACAGGGGGAGCCGGGGCCAACGTCCTGACTTTC. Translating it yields CASSYTGGAGANVLTF.

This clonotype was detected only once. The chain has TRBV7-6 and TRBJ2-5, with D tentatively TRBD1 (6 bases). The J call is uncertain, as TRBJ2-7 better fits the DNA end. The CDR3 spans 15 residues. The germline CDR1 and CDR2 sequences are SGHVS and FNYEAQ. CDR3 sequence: CASSLEGGQTHEQYF. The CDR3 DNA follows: TGTGCCAGCAGCTTAGAAGGGGGTCAAACCCACGAGCAGTACTTC.

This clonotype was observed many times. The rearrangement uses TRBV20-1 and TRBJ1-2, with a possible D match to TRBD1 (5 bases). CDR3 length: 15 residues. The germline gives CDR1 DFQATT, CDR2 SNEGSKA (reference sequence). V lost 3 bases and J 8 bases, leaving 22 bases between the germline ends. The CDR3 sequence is CSASRPGTPARGYTF. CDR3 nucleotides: TGCAGTGCTAGTCGTCCCGGGACCCCAGCGAGGGGCTACACCTTC.

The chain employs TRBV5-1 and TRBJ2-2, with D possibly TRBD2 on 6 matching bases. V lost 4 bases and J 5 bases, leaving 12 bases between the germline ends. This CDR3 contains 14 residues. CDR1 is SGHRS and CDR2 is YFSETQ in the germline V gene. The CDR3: CASSPVGGTGELFF. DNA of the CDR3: TGCGCCAGCAGCCCCGTGGGGGGAACCGGGGAGCTGTTTTTT.

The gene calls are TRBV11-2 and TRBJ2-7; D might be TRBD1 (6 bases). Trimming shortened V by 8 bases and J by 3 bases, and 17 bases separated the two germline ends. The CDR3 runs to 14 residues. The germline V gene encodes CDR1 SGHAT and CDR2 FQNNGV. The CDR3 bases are TGTGCCAGCTGTTATCTTGGACAGAACTACGAGCAGTACTTC. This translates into CASCYLGQNYEQYF.

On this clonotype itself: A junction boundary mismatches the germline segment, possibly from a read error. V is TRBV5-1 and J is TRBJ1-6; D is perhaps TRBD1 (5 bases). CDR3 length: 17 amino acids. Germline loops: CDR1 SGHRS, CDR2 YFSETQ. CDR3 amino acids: CAGSLAGQVGLRSPLHF. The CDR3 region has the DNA TGCGCCGGCAGCTTGGCCGGACAAGTGGGGCTTAGGTCACCCCTCCACTTT.

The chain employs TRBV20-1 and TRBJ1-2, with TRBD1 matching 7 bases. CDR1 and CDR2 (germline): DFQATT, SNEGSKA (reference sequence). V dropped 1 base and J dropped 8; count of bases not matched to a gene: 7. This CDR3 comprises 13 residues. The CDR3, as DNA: TGCAGTGCTAGAGGAAGCAGGGGGGACGGCTACACCTTC. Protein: CSARGSRGDGYTF.

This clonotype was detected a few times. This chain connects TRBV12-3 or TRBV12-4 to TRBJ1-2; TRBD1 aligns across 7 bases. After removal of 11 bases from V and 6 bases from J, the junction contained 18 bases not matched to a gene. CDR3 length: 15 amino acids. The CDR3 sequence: CASQSPGQSRHGYTF. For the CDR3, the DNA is TGTGCCTCCCAGAGTCCGGGACAGTCTCGCCATGGCTACACCTTC.

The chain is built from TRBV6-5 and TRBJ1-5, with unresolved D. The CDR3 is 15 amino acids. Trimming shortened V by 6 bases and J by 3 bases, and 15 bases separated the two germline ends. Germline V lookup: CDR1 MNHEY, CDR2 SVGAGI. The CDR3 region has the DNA TGTGCCAGCAGGAGCCTCTCCGGATTCAATCAGCCCCAGCATTTT. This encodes CASRSLSGFNQPQHF.

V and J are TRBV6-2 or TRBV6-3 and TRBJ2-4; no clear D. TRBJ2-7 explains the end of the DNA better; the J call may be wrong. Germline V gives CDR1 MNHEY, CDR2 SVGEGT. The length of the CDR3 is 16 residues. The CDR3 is CASSYPTVGTGYEQYF. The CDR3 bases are TGTGCCAGCAGTTACCCGACGGTGGGAACTGGGTACGAGCAGTACTTC.

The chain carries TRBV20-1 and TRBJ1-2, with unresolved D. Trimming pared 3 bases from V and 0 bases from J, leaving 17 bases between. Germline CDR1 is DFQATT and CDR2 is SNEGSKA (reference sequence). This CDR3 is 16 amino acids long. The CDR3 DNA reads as TGCAGTGCTAGCCCTCCAGGAGTATATCCTAACTATGGCTACACCTTC. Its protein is CSASPPGVYPNYGYTF.

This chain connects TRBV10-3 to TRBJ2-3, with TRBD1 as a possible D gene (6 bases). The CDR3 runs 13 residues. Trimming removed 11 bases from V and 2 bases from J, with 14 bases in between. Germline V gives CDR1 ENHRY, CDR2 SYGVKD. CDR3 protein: CAANREPTDTQYF. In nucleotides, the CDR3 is TGTGCCGCCAACAGGGAACCCACAGATACGCAGTATTTT.

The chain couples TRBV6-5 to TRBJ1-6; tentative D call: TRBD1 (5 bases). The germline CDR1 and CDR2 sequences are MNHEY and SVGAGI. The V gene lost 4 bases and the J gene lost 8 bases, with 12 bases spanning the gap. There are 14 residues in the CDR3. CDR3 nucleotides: TGTGCCAGCAGTTTAGTGAGCAGGGATTCACCCCTCCACTTT. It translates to CASSLVSRDSPLHF.